This TCR beta chain appears in the sequencing data of a study of blood T cell repertoires in COVID-19. Methods used by the authors: Amplifying reference gene primers gave estimates of nucleated cell counts. The method was immunoSEQ multiplex PCR; TCRdb's version includes in-frame clones alone and lacks a portion of them. V and J calls and clone size are as listed in that table; D and trimming were resolved from the DNA. This table has about 42,000 clones, just over 85% appearing once. This CDR3 comprises 11 residues. V lost 8 bases to trimming and J lost 8 bases, with 12 bases between them. Germline lookup yields CDR1 LNHDA and CDR2 SQIVND (reference sequence).

The chain joins TRBV19 to TRBJ1-2; no reliable D call. This receptor was taken from a man in his 70s with acute or convalescent COVID-19. Sequencing used peripheral blood. CDR3 amino acids: CASRTGSGYTF. The CDR3 DNA is TGTGCCAGTCGGACTGGGAGCGGCTACACCTTC.